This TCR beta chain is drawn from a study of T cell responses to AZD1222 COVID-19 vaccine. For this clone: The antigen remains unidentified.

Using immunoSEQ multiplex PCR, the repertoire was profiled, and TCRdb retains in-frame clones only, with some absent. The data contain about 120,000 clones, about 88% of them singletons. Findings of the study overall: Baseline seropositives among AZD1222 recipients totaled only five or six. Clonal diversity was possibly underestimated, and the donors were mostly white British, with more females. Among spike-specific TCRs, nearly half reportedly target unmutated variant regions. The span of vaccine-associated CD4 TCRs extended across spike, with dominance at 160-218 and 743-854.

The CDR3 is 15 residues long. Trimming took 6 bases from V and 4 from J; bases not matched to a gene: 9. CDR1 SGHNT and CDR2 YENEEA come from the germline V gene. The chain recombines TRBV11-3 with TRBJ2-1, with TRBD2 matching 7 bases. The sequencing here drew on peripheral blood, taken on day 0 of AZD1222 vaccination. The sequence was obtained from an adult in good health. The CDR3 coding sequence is TGTGCCAGCAGTCTTCGGGGGGAGATATACAATGAGCAGTTCTTC. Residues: CASSLRGEIYNEQFF.